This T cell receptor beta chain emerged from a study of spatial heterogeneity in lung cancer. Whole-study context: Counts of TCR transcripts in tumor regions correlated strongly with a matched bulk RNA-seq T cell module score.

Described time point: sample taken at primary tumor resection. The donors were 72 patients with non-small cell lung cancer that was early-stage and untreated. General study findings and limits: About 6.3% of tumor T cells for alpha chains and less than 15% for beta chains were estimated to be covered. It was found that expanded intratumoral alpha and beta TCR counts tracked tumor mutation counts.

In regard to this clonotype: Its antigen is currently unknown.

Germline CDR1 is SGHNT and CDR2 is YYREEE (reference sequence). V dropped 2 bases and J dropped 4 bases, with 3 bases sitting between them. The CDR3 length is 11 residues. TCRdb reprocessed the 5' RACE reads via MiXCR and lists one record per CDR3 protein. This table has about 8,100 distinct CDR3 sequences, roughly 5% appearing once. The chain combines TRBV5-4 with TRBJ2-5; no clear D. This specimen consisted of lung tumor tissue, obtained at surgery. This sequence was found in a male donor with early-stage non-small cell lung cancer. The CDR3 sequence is CASSFSETQYF. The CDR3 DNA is TGTGCCAGCAGCTTCTCAGAGACCCAGTACTTC.